This TCR beta chain was sequenced in a study of cytomegalovirus exposure and HLA in healthy donors. Study findings and constraints: The Asian-associated ancestry cluster reportedly had fewer N-insertions than the approximately 610-donor mean in a later analysis. Sequences of the TCR beta chain were said to predict the HLA-A and HLA-B alleles of most subjects accurately.

The PCR used 60 Vbeta and 13 Jbeta primers. The table came from immunoSEQ multiplex PCR; TCRdb's copy has only in-frame clones and leaves some out. Here the sample spans some 100,000 clones, 65% to 80% being singletons. As concerns this clone: What it binds is not known.

Healthy bone marrow donors formed the donor group. V lost 2 bases and J 0 bases, leaving 12 bases between the germline ends. This CDR3 comprises 16 residues. Germline lookup yields CDR1 SGHTA and CDR2 FQGNSA. The sequencing input was PBMCs. This TCR was recovered from a female donor in good health and CMV-seronegative. J is TRBJ2-3 and V is TRBV7-2, with D perhaps TRBD2 (6 bases). This chain's CDR3 is CASSLRAGTSTDTQYF. CDR3 in DNA: TGTGCCAGCAGCTTAAGGGCGGGGACTAGCACAGATACGCAGTATTTT.